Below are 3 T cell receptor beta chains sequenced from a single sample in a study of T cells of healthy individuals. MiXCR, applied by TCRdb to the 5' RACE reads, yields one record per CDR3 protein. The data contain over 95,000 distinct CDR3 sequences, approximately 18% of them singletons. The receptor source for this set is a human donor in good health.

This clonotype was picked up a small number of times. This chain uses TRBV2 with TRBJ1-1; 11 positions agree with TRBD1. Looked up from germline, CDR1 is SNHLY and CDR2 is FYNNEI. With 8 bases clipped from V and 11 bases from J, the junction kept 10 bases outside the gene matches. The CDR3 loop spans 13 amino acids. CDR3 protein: CASARDRGIGAFF. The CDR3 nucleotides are TGTGCCAGCGCTAGGGACAGGGGGATTGGTGCTTTCTTT.

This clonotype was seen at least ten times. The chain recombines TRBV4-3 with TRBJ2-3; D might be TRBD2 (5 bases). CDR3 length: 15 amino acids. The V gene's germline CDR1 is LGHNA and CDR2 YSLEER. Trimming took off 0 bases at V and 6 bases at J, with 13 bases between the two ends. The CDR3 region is CASSQELYTRDTQYF. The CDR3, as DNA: TGCGCCAGCAGCCAAGAATTGTATACTAGGGATACGCAGTATTTT.

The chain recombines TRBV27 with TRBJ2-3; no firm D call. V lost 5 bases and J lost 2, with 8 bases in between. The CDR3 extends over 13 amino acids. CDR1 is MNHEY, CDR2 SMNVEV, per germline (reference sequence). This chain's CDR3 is CASSGPNTDTQYF. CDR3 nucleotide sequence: TGTGCCAGCAGTGGGCCAAACACAGATACGCAGTATTTT.